What follows are 29 T cell receptor beta chains derived from one specimen sequenced in a study of T-cell memory formation after mild COVID-19. In TCRdb, the 5' RACE reads were re-called with MiXCR into one record per CDR3 protein. The sample shows about 140,000 distinct CDR3 sequences, 13% to 15% of them seen only once. The sample comprised PBMCs or a T cell subset sorted from them (not recorded which). Source of these receptors: an adult woman who had mild COVID-19 (a few samples of this study predate the infection). Cell type and time point are not known.

V and J are TRBV7-9 and TRBJ2-1; TRBD1 might be the D (6 bases). V lost 5 bases to trimming and J lost 9 bases, with 14 bases between them. This CDR3 is 13 amino acids long. Germline CDR1 reads SEHNR; CDR2 reads FQNEAQ (reference sequence). The CDR3 sequence: CASSASGVSEQFF. CDR3 coding DNA: TGTGCCAGCAGCGCTTCAGGGGTGAGTGAGCAGTTCTTC.

This clonotype was counted at least ten times. This chain links TRBV4-2 with TRBJ2-7; TRBD1 aligns across 7 bases. This CDR3 region has 15 residues. V lost 1 base and J lost 0; bases outside the gene matches: 3. Germline-derived CDR1 and CDR2 are LGHNA and YNFKEQ. CDR3 in DNA: TGTGCCAGCAGCCAAGGGGACAGAAGCTCCTACGAGCAGTACTTC. Translated, it gives CASSQGDRSSYEQYF.

This clonotype was counted a few times. This rearrangement joins TRBV29-1 to TRBJ2-7, with TRBD2 matching 14 bases. V lost 6 bases, J lost 4 bases, and 2 bases stayed unmatched. The V gene's germline CDR1 is SQVTM and CDR2 ANQGSEA. The CDR3 extends over 13 amino acids. For the CDR3, the DNA is TGCAGCGTGAGACTAGCGGGAGGGTACGAGCAGTACTTC. This translates into CSVRLAGGYEQYF.

The V gene is TRBV7-8, the J gene TRBJ2-3; no clear D. V shed 4 bases and J shed 7 bases, with 18 bases lying between them. The CDR3 has 15 amino acids. Germline loops: CDR1 SGHVS, CDR2 FQNEAQ. The CDR3 DNA is TGTGCCAGCAGCTCAGAACAAAACTTCGCCAATACGCAGTATTTT. It encodes CASSSEQNFANTQYF.

This clonotype was counted many times. This chain uses TRBV6-5 with TRBJ1-1; D is uncertain. Deletions cut 7 bases from V and 4 bases from J, with 16 bases between. Germline-derived CDR1 and CDR2 are MNHEY and SVGAGI. There are 14 residues in the CDR3. The CDR3 DNA sequence: TGTGCCAGCACCACTTGGGGTCGGGGCACTGAAGCTTTCTTT. This sequence encodes CASTTWGRGTEAFF.

This clonotype was counted a few times. This CDR3 reads CASSLILTSADTQYF. The CDR3 coding sequence is TGTGCCAGCAGCTTAATTCTCACCTCCGCAGATACGCAGTATTTT. The chain employs TRBV7-2 and TRBJ2-3; unclear D gene. The V end lost 2 bases, the J end lost 4 bases, and 13 bases lay between the germline ends. Germline CDR1 and CDR2: SGHTA and FQGNSA. The CDR3 is 15 residues long. The variable domain in full, with the rest retrieved from reference TRBV7-2 and TRBJ2-3, is GAGVSQSPSNKVTEKGKDVELRCDPISGHTALYWYRQSLGQGLEFLIYFQGNSAPDKSGLPSDRFSAERTGGSVSTLTIQRTQQEDSAVYLCASSLILTSADTQYFGPGTRLTVL.

V is TRBV9 and J is TRBJ2-5, with 12 bases fitting TRBD2. The CDR3 runs to 16 residues. Germline-derived CDR1 and CDR2 are SGDLS and YYNGEE. The V and J ends lost 0 bases and 3 bases, in that order; junction bases with no gene match: 3. In DNA, the CDR3 is TGTGCCAGCAGCGTAGATCCTAGCGGGGGGGAAGAGACCCAGTACTTC. It codes for CASSVDPSGGEETQYF.

This clonotype was picked up a small number of times. The genes are TRBV27 and TRBJ2-7, with 8 nucleotides matching TRBD2. The CDR3 sequence is 18 residues long. The ends lost 2 bases at V and 3 bases at J; junction bases unmatched: 15. From germline, CDR1 is MNHEY and CDR2 SMNVEV (reference sequence). The CDR3 nucleotides read TGTGCCAGCAGTTTAACCCCCTTGTGGGCGGGGGGCAACTACGAGCAGTACTTC. Its translation: CASSLTPLWAGGNYEQYF.

The chain links TRBV5-1 to TRBJ2-3; 7 bases align to TRBD1. J was trimmed by 2 bases and V by 1 base; bases with no gene match: 4. This CDR3 region has 15 residues. Per the germline V gene, CDR1 is SGHRS and CDR2 is YFSETQ. Here the CDR3 DNA reads TGCGCCAGCAGCTTGACAGGGGCTCCCACAGATACGCAGTATTTT. Translated: CASSLTGAPTDTQYF.

CDR3 in amino acids: CSAQGLFENQPQHF. Written as DNA, the CDR3 is TGCAGTGCTCAGGGTCTTTTTGAAAATCAGCCCCAGCATTTT. The chain carries TRBV20-1 and TRBJ1-5; possibly TRBD1 for D (5 bases). Germline V lookup: CDR1 DFQATT, CDR2 SNEGSKA (reference sequence). Deletions cut 5 bases from V and 4 bases from J, with 15 bases between. The CDR3 sequence is 14 residues long.

This clonotype appeared many times. This chain links TRBV20-1 with TRBJ1-5, with D perhaps matching TRBD1 (6 bases). The CDR3 extends over 19 amino acids. Trimming stripped 0 bases from V and 3 bases from J, with 24 bases between. CDR1 and CDR2 from the germline V gene are DFQATT and SNEGSKA (reference sequence). The DNA of the CDR3 is TGCAGTGCTAGAGATGTAGGGGGGCTCCCCGGGGGCTTCAATCAGCCCCAGCATTTT. Protein sequence: CSARDVGGLPGGFNQPQHF.

The sample holds a few counts of this clonotype. The chain uses TRBV4-2 and TRBJ2-7; 10 bases are shared with TRBD2. Trimming took 4 bases from V and 3 from J; bases not matched to a gene: 12. The CDR3 contains 17 residues. Germline V CDR1 and CDR2: LGHNA, YNFKEQ. CDR3: CASSPQTSGPLFYEQYF. The CDR3 DNA sequence: TGTGCCAGCAGCCCCCAGACTAGCGGGCCCCTCTTCTACGAGCAGTACTTC.

The rearrangement uses TRBV5-1 and TRBJ2-7; D is possibly TRBD2 (6 bases). CDR1 and CDR2 from the germline V gene are SGHRS and YFSETQ. The ends were cut back, 4 bases at V and 3 bases at J, with 11 bases in the middle. CDR3 length equals 13 residues. The CDR3 DNA reads TGCGCCAGCAGCCAAACCGGGGGCTACGAGCAGTACTTC. Its translation: CASSQTGGYEQYF.

This clonotype appeared a few times. This chain links TRBV7-2 with TRBJ1-5; TRBD1 is a possible D gene (6 bases). Germline V lookup: CDR1 SGHTA, CDR2 FQGNSA. Trimming took off 0 bases at V and 3 bases at J, with 12 bases between the two ends. The CDR3 runs 16 residues. CDR3 residues: CASSLAAGVINQPQHF. The CDR3 nucleotides are TGTGCCAGCAGCTTAGCCGCAGGGGTCATCAATCAGCCCCAGCATTTT.

This clonotype was seen at least ten times. This chain connects TRBV6-5 to TRBJ2-5, with 14 bases that match TRBD2. The CDR3 runs 16 residues. Germline loops: CDR1 MNHEY, CDR2 SVGAGI. V gave up 3 bases and J gave up 3 bases; unmatched junction bases: 3. CDR3 nucleotide sequence: TGTGCCAGCAGTTATTCGGGACTAGCGGGAGAAGAGACCCAGTACTTC. Protein sequence: CASSYSGLAGEETQYF.

The rearrangement uses TRBV5-1 and TRBJ2-7; the match to TRBD1 covers 10 bases. Germline-derived CDR1 and CDR2 are SGHRS and YFSETQ. This CDR3 is 15 amino acids long. V lost 4 bases to trimming and J lost 0 bases; unmatched junction nucleotides: 4. CDR3 amino acids: CASSAGTGASYEQYF. For the CDR3, the DNA is TGCGCCAGCAGCGCCGGGACAGGGGCCTCCTACGAGCAGTACTTC.

V is TRBV7-6 and J is TRBJ1-1, with TRBD1 identical over 9 bases. The CDR3 covers 16 residues. V lost 0 bases, J lost 1 base, and 3 bases stayed unmatched. The germline V gene encodes CDR1 SGHVS and CDR2 FNYEAQ. The CDR3 protein is CASSLASGQGNTEAFF. DNA for the CDR3: TGTGCCAGCAGCTTAGCATCGGGACAGGGGAACACTGAAGCTTTCTTT.

The J gene is TRBJ2-7, the V gene TRBV12-3 or TRBV12-4; D unclear. With 3 bases removed from V and 5 bases from J, the gap between germline ends came to 11 bases. The CDR3 extends over 13 amino acids. CDR3 nucleotides: TGTGCCAGCAGTTTCGCCAGGTGGGACGAGCAGTACTTC. This gives the protein CASSFARWDEQYF.

The rearrangement joins TRBV6-1 to TRBJ1-2; perhaps TRBD1 as D (5 bases). Germline CDR1 and CDR2: MNHNS and SASEGT. The V gene lost 1 base and the J gene lost 4 bases, with 16 bases spanning the gap. The CDR3 covers 16 residues. The CDR3 region has the DNA TGTGCCAGCAGTGAAGTGCCCGGCGCGGGGGGCTATGGCTACACCTTC. Protein: CASSEVPGAGGYGYTF.

The rearrangement links TRBV30 to TRBJ1-3; D is unresolved. There are 11 residues in the CDR3. The V end was cut by 3 bases, the J end by 1 base, with 1 base between. The germline CDR1 and CDR2 sequences are GTSNPN and SVGIG (reference sequence). This CDR3 is CAWRSGNTIYF. The CDR3 region has the DNA TGTGCCTGGAGGTCTGGAAACACCATATATTTT.

This clonotype was seen a few times. The V gene is TRBV21-1, the J gene TRBJ2-1; the listed D gene, TRBD1, was not tested against the DNA. TRBV21-1 is listed as a pseudogene. This CDR3 region has 9 residues. CDR3 sequence: CARRAWGFF. In DNA form, the CDR3 reads TGTGCGCGTAGGGCGTGGGGGTTCTTC.

The sample holds many counts of this clonotype. The V call is TRBV6-5, the J call TRBJ2-7; 7 bases fit TRBD1. Germline V gives CDR1 MNHEY, CDR2 SVGAGI. Trimming removed 6 bases from V and 3 bases from J; junction bases left unmatched: 8. CDR3 size: 14 residues. The CDR3 loop is CASSTDGTVYEQYF. In DNA, the CDR3 is TGTGCCAGCAGCACCGATGGGACAGTCTACGAGCAGTACTTC.

This clonotype was seen a handful of times. J is TRBJ1-1 and V is TRBV4-1; D is undetermined. Per the germline V gene, CDR1 is MGHRA and CDR2 is YSYEKL. The CDR3 runs 16 residues. V was trimmed by 0 bases and J by 6 bases, leaving 17 bases between them. DNA of the CDR3: TGCGCCAGCAGCCAAGAGGGTAGCCGTTACGTCCCTGAAGCTTTCTTT. Encoded protein: CASSQEGSRYVPEAFF.

This clonotype came up a few times. DNA for the CDR3: TGTGCCAGTAGTATAGGGAGCGGGGAGCTGTTTTTT. Translated, it gives CASSIGSGELFF. The rearrangement links TRBV19 to TRBJ2-2, with no clear D. V was pared by 1 base and J by 7 bases, with 4 bases between. This CDR3 region has 12 residues. The V gene's germline CDR1 is LNHDA and CDR2 SQIVND (reference sequence).

This sequence joins TRBV9 and TRBJ2-7; possibly TRBD1 for D (5 bases). V lost 0 bases and J lost 3, with 13 bases in between. The CDR3 consists of 15 residues. Germline CDR1 reads SGDLS; CDR2 reads YYNGEE. CDR3 amino acids: CASSVAGSPLYEQYF. CDR3 bases: TGTGCCAGCAGCGTAGCAGGGTCCCCCCTCTACGAGCAGTACTTC.

This clonotype showed up just a few times. The rearrangement joins TRBV6-2 or TRBV6-3 to TRBJ1-1; the D gene is possibly TRBD1 (6 bases). V lost 5 bases to trimming and J lost 4 bases, with 17 bases between them. The CDR3 totals 15 residues. CDR1 MNHEY and CDR2 SVGEGT come from the germline V gene. The CDR3 protein is CASSLASGVGTEAFF. The CDR3 nucleotides are TGTGCCAGCAGTCTAGCATCAGGGGTGGGCACTGAAGCTTTCTTT.

This clonotype has more than one count but fewer than ten. This chain connects TRBV6-5 to TRBJ2-3; a weak D match, TRBD2 (7 bases). Germline V gene data show CDR1 as MNHEY and CDR2 as SVGAGI. V lost 2 bases and J 4 bases, leaving 13 bases between the germline ends. The CDR3 spans 15 residues. The CDR3 DNA reads as TGTGCCAGCAGTTACGGGGGCGGGAGCTCAGATACGCAGTATTTT. Translated: CASSYGGGSSDTQYF.

The genes are TRBV19 and TRBJ2-7, with D perhaps matching TRBD1 or TRBD2 (6 bases each). V dropped 6 bases and J dropped 5 bases, with 17 bases sitting between them. CDR1 LNHDA and CDR2 SQIVND come from the germline V gene (reference sequence). The CDR3 spans 14 residues. CDR3 in amino acids: CASSGRIGGDEQYF. The DNA for the CDR3 is TGTGCCAGTAGCGGAAGGATCGGGGGCGACGAGCAGTACTTC.

The genes are TRBV7-9 and TRBJ1-2, with a tentative D call TRBD1 (5 bases). This CDR3 contains 12 residues. The V and J ends lost 5 bases and 7 bases respectively, with 11 bases between them. In germline, CDR1 is SEHNR, CDR2 FQNEAQ (reference sequence). The CDR3 region is CASSPGLAGYTF. The DNA for the CDR3 is TGTGCCAGCAGCCCAGGGCTGGCTGGCTACACCTTC.